This T cell receptor beta chain was captured by sequencing in a study of molecular identifiers for immune sequencing clone quantification. Study-level findings and limits: Clones with over 20 RNA copies captured over 98% of effector molecules but under 1% of naive ones. Identical barcode-sharing TCR molecules could lead to underestimated sizes for highly expanded clones.

Naive CD8 T cells were FACS-sorted by CD8+CD4-CCR7+CD45RA+ markers. Remarks on this clonotype: Its antigen is not identified.

TCRdb fed the PCR reads into MiXCR, producing one record per CDR3 protein. Of some 680,000 distinct CDR3 sequences listed, about 25% are singletons. The TCR was taken from a human donor in good health. Some libraries in this study had Jurkat cell RNA spiked in. Sequencing was performed on naive CD8+ T cells from blood, with Jurkat cell RNA spiked in. Subset defined: FACS-sorted CD8+CD4-CCR7+CD45RA+ naive T cells.

In nucleotides, the CDR3 is TGTGCCAGCAGCTACCACAGGGGACTATACAATGAGCAGTTCTTC. It codes for CASSYHRGLYNEQFF. The rearrangement uses TRBV6-5 and TRBJ2-1; D may match TRBD1 or TRBD2 (7 bases each). The germline V gene encodes CDR1 MNHEY and CDR2 SVGAGI. Trimming took 6 bases from V and 4 from J, leaving 16 bases between them. CDR3 length equals 15 residues.